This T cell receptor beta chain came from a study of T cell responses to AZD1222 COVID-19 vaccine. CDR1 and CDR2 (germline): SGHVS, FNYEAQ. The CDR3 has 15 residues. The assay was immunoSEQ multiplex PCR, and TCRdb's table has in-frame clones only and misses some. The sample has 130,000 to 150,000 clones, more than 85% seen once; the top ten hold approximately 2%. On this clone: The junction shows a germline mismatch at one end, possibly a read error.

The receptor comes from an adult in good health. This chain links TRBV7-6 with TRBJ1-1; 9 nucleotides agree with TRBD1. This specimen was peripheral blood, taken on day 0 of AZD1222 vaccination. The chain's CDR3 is CASSQGGTGNIEAFF. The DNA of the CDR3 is TGTGCCAGCAGCCAAGGCGGGACAGGGAACATTGAAGCTTTCTTT.